The following is a T cell receptor (beta chain) sequence with its context. This clone was seen a handful of times. Which antigen it targets is not known. Base qualities are missing; no much larger clone stands one base away. The sample's time point label is to be understood as: about twelve months on ibrutinib. For TCR beta library preparation, roughly 2 micrograms of genomic DNA were extracted from the cryopreserved PBMCs. Longitudinal blood samples from CLL patients on ibrutinib monotherapy were analyzed using high-throughput TCR beta sequencing. The patients were enrolled in a single-center, open-label phase 2 trial of ibrutinib monotherapy. The CDR3, from cysteine to phenylalanine, totals 15 residues. Only the CDR3 DNA stays, 45 bases, in frame from base 1. V was cut back by 5 bases and J by 1 base, leaving a gap of 12 bases between them. Taken from the germline V gene (reference sequence), the CDR1 and CDR2 loops are LNHNV and YYDKDF.

A MiSeq instrument was used for deep resolution sequencing, which targeted depths ranging from 1 in 1 million up to 1 in 200,000 T cells, with coverage averaging 10x for each clonotype. The immunoSEQ hsTCRB Kit was used to generate the TCR beta libraries. The authors' pipeline ran thus. Data were analyzed with ImmunoSEQ Data Assistant and ImmunoSEQ Analyzer, with V, D and J genes assigned per IMGT definitions. Clonality was computed as one minus normalized Shannon entropy of productive rearrangement frequencies, ranging from 0 to 1. Only overrepresented clonotypes making up at least 0.05% of each patient's repertoire were included in the public clonotype analysis. Approximately 14 age-matched healthy donor repertoires from immuneACCESS were used as controls for clonality. TCRdb's version of the immuneACCESS table is confined to in-frame rearrangements and falls short of the full clone set. An unresolved V gene accounts for under half of the shortfall where checked; the remainder is of unknown origin. That table furnishes V, J and clone size, whereas the DNA furnished D and trimming. Here the sample has 130,000 to 150,000 clones; about four fifths occur a single time. About 13% of the sample is taken by the ten largest.

This record comes from a study of cytotoxic CD8 clonotypes in ibrutinib-treated CLL (dated by TCRdb to about 2021). For the study in its entirety: The cohort had 11 relapsed/refractory and roughly 15 treatment-naive patients; 17 to 18 were IGHV unmutated. Responses were partial in approximately 24 patients and complete in 2; after median 68 months follow-up, about 14 stayed in remission and about twelve progressed. Samples at response were collected after a median of about 12 months of treatment, with a range of 6 to 36 months. On average, each sample had roughly 250,000 productive templates and tens of thousands of productive rearrangements. Longitudinal samples were available for about 30% of the 86 trial participants. Cryopreserved peripheral blood mononuclear cells were collected at three points: before therapy, at response, and at either sustained remission or disease progression. Patients were still on ibrutinib when every remission and progressive disease sample was collected.

Points the paper makes about the study in general: At baseline, clonality was higher than in age-matched healthy donors and showed a strong correlation with circulating CD8+ T-cell counts. Clonality increased at ibrutinib response, stayed stable in sustained remission, and fell back toward baseline at progression. Lymph node repertoires were not examined, and the timing of sampling was not matched between patients in sustained remission and those whose disease progressed. Public clonotypes were rare and either shrank or stayed stable during treatment, and the rise in clonality at ibrutinib response reflected expansion of private clonotypes.

Sample: PBMCs, taken after 12 months of ibrutinib treatment. The chain employs TRBV15 and TRBJ1-5; the D segment cannot be called with confidence. The TCR sequence derives from a human donor with chronic lymphocytic leukemia. The DNA is as follows: TGTGCCACCAGCCTGAACACGAAAAGCAATCAGCCCCAGCATTTT. Its protein reads: CATSLNTKSNQPQHF.